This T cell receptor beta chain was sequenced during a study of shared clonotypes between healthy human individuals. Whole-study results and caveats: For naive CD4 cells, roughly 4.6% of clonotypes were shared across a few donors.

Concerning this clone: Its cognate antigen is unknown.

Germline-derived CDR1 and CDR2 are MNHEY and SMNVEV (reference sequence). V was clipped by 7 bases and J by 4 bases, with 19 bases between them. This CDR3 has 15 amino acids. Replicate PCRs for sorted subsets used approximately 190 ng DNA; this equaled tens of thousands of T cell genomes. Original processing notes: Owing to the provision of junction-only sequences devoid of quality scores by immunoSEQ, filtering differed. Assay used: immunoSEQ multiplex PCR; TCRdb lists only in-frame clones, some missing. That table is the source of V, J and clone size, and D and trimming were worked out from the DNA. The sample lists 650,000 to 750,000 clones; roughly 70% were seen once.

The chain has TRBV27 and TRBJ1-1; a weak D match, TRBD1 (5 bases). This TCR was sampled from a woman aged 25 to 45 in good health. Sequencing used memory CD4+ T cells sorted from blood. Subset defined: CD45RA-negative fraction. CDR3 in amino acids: CASTNRPGAPTEAFF. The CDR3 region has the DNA TGTGCCAGCACTAACCGGCCCGGGGCTCCCACTGAAGCTTTCTTT.